Sequencing of this T cell receptor (beta chain) was carried out in a study of T cells in women clearing cervical HPV infection. Study summary: Controls' single incident HPV16 infection cleared within 12 months without precancer. Overall study findings and caveats: Controls had more TRBV6-7 (0.16%) than cases (approximately 0.11%).

Of note for this clone: Antigen specificity is unknown. The sequenced fragment ends 3 residues before the CDR3 boundary, so the rest is inferred from the germline J gene.

Assay: immunoSEQ multiplex PCR; the TCRdb copy retains only in-frame clones and omits some. This table lists 40,000 to 45,000 clones. Germline CDR1 SGHDN, CDR2 FVKESK. Germline trimming cut 1 base from V and 4 bases from J; bases unmatched to any gene: 6. The CDR3 loop spans 16 amino acids. Sequenced input: blood buffy coat. This chain connects TRBV14 to TRBJ2-1, with 8 bases that match TRBD2. This TCR was recovered from a woman between 18 and 69 years old with a cervical HPV16 infection that either progressed to CIN3+ or cleared (not recorded which). The CDR3 DNA, read in part, is TGTGCCAGCAGCCAAGTCGGGGGGGCGGGATACAATGAG. It translates to CASSQVGGAGYNE. The full CDR3 is CASSQVGGAGYNEQFF.